This TCR beta chain was observed in a study of cytomegalovirus exposure and HLA in healthy donors. Donors counted as nominally healthy when sampled, yet unrecorded immune exposures were likely. General study results and limits: Researchers left out some V segments, among them TRBV6-2 and TRBV6-3, as indistinguishable.

The PCR was carried out with 60 Vbeta primers and 13 Jbeta primers. Sequenced by immunoSEQ multiplex PCR; TCRdb stores in-frame clones only, minus some. The sample holds around 140,000 clones; about 64% are singletons and the top ten take 2.4%. V gave up 6 bases and J gave up 2 bases; unmatched junction bases: 6. The V gene's germline CDR1 is MNHNY and CDR2 SVGAGI (reference sequence). This CDR3 is 14 amino acids long. On this clone itself: What it binds is not known.

The sample taken for sequencing was PBMCs. This sequence joins TRBV6-6 and TRBJ1-1, with TRBD1 identical over 7 bases. This TCR derives from a middle-aged woman in good health and CMV-seronegative. The CDR3: CASRRRDSNTEAFF. The CDR3 bases are TGTGCCAGCAGACGCCGGGACAGTAACACTGAAGCTTTCTTT.